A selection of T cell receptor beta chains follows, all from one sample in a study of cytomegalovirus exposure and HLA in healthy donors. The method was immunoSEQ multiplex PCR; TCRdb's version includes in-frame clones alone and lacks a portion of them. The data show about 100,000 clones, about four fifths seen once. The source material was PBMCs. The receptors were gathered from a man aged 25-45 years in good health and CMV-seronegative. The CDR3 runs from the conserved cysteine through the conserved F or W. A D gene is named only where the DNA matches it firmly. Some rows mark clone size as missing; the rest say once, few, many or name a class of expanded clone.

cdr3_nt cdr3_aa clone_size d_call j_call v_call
TGCGCCAGCAGCTTGCAACAGGGGTCTAATGAAAAACTGTTTTTT CASSLQQGSNEKLFF - TRBD1 TRBJ1-4 TRBV5-1
TGTGCCTGGAGTGTACGTCAGGTTAATTCACCCCTCCACTTT CAWSVRQVNSPLHF - - TRBJ1-6 TRBV30
TGTGTCAGCAGTCCCTCGATCTCGGACACTGAAGCTTTCTTT CVSSPSISDTEAFF once - TRBJ1-1 TRBV27
TGTGCCAGCAGCCGAGTCGGAGGTGCAGCGGGAGGGCCGGGTACGCAGTATTTT CASSRVGGAAGGPGTQYF - TRBD2 TRBJ2-3 TRBV11-3
TGCGCCAGCGGATTTACAGCCGATGAGCAGTTCTTC CASGFTADEQFF - - TRBJ2-1 TRBV5-1
TGTGCCAGCAGTGGATCAGCTAACTATGGCTACACCTTC CASSGSANYGYTF - - TRBJ1-2 TRBV6-1
TGTGCCAGCAGCTCGCAAGACAGGGGCGTCACTGAAGCTTTCTTT CASSSQDRGVTEAFF - TRBD1 TRBJ1-1 TRBV7-9
TGTGCCAGCAGTCCTAGCGGGACAACAGATACGCAGTATTTT CASSPSGTTDTQYF - TRBD2 TRBJ2-3 TRBV6-5
TGTGCCAGCAGTGACCAGGGCCTCAAAAACATTCAGTACTTC CASSDQGLKNIQYF - - TRBJ2-4 TRBV6-1
TGTGCCAGCAGCCTACAGGGAGGGGGCACAGATACGCAGTATTTT CASSLQGGGTDTQYF - - TRBJ2-3 TRBV7-2
TGTGCCAGCAGCAAAGGACAGGGTATGAGCACAGATACGCAGTATTTT CASSKGQGMSTDTQYF few TRBD1 TRBJ2-3 TRBV11-2
TGTGCCTGGCGGGGGGAGTGGACTGAAGCTTTCTTT CAWRGEWTEAFF - - TRBJ1-1 TRBV30
TGTGCCAGCAGCCCTACTAGCGAGGAGACCCAGTACTTC CASSPTSEETQYF - TRBD2 TRBJ2-5 TRBV11-1
TGTGCCAGCTCACCGGGACAGGGGGCGGATGGCTACACCTTC CASSPGQGADGYTF - TRBD1 TRBJ1-2 TRBV18
TGTGCCAGCAGCTTAGCTGGACAGAGTAGCTCCTACGAGCAGTACTTC CASSLAGQSSSYEQYF - - TRBJ2-7 TRBV7-9
TGCGCCAGCAGCCCCACCGGGACAGCCTTCGAGCAGTACTTC CASSPTGTAFEQYF - TRBD1 TRBJ2-7 TRBV5-1
TGTGCCAGCAGGTCAGGCAGCCCACCCTACGAGCAGTACTTC CASRSGSPPYEQYF - - TRBJ2-7 TRBV4-2
TGTGCCAGCAGGAGTAGCGGGGGTCTACTACAAGAGACCCAGTACTTC CASRSSGGLLQETQYF - TRBD2 TRBJ2-5 TRBV27
TGCGCCAGCAGCGTCGACAGGGCCAACTATGGCTACACCTTC CASSVDRANYGYTF few TRBD1 TRBJ1-2 TRBV5-1
TGTGCCTGGATCAGTCTCCGAGCGCGTACGCAGTATTTT CAWISLRARTQYF - - TRBJ2-3 TRBV30
TGTGCCAGCAGCGTAGGGCCGGCTGACATCTACGAGCAGTACTTC CASSVGPADIYEQYF - - TRBJ2-7 TRBV9
TGTGCCAGCAGTCGACAGGGGCGAAATTCACCCCTCCACTTT CASSRQGRNSPLHF few TRBD1 TRBJ1-6 TRBV6-4
TGTGCCAGCAGCTTAAGTGGGCGGGTCCAAGAGACCCAGTACTTC CASSLSGRVQETQYF - - TRBJ2-5 TRBV7-2
TGCGCCAGCAGCCTCCAGCCGCGGGGGCTTGACACCGGGGAGCTGTTTTTT CASSLQPRGLDTGELFF - - TRBJ2-2 TRBV5-1
TGTGCCATCAGTGACGCGTACGAGCAGTACTTC CAISDAYEQYF - - TRBJ2-7 TRBV10-3